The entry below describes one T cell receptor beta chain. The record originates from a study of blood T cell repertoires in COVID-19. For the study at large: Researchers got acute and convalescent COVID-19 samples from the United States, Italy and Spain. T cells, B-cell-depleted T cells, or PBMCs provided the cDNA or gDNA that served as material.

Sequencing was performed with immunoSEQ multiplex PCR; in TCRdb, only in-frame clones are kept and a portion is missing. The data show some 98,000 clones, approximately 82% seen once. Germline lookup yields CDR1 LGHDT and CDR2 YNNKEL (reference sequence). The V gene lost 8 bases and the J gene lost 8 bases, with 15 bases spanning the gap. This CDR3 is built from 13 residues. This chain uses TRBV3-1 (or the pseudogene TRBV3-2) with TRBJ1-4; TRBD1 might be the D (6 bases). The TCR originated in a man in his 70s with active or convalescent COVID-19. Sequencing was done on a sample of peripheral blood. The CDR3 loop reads CASREEGGEKLFF. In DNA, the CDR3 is TGTGCCAGCCGGGAGGAGGGGGGAGAAAAACTGTTTTTT.